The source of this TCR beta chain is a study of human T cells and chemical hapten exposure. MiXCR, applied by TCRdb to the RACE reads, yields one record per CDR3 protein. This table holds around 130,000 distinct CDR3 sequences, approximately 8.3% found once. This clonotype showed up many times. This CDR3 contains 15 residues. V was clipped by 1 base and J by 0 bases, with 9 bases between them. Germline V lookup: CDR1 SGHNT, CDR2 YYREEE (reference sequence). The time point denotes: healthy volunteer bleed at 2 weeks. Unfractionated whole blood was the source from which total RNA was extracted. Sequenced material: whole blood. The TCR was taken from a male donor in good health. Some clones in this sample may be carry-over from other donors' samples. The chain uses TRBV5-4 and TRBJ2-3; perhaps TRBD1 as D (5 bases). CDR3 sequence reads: CASSLSQESTDTQYF. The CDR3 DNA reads TGTGCCAGCAGCTTGTCACAGGAGAGCACAGATACGCAGTATTTT. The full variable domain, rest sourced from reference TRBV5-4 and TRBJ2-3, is ETGVTQSPTHLIKTRGQQVTLRCSSQSGHNTVSWYQQALGQGPQFIFQYYREEENGRGNFPPRFSGLQFPNYSSELNVNALELDDSALYLCASSLSQESTDTQYFGPGTRLTVL.